These 13 T cell receptor beta chains were all obtained from the same sample, sequenced in a study of cytomegalovirus exposure and HLA in healthy donors (TCRdb year 2017). Library preparation was by the immunoSEQ multiplex PCR assay. For the multiplex PCR, a mixture combining 60 forward primers for TCR Vbeta segments and 13 reverse primers for TCR Jbeta segments was used. TCRdb mirrors the immuneACCESS table, restricted to in-frame sequences. Some clones are absent from its copies; in checked studies, under half trace to an unresolved V gene, and the reason for the others is unknown. Across this sample there are under 200,000 clones, with 82% seen only once. The top ten hold more than 8% of the sample. The sample was PBMCs. The receptors were sampled from a male donor in good health and CMV-seropositive.

The J gene is TRBJ2-7, the V gene TRBV7-9; 7 nucleotides agree with TRBD2. V lost 6 bases and J lost 3; bases outside the gene matches: 8. The V gene's germline CDR1 is SEHNR and CDR2 FQNEAQ (reference sequence). This CDR3 spans 14 amino acids. CDR3 DNA: TGTGCCAGCAGACCGAGCGGGGTACTCTACGAGCAGTACTTC. This sequence encodes CASRPSGVLYEQYF.

The chain is built from TRBV28 and TRBJ2-7; D not resolved. Germline values: CDR1 MDHEN, CDR2 SYDVKM. The CDR3 is made up of 14 amino acids. V was cut by 5 bases and J by 1 base, with 12 bases left in between. In nucleotides, the CDR3 is TGTGCCAGCAGTCCCCTTTCCAGATCCTACGAGCAGTACTTC. Amino acids: CASSPLSRSYEQYF.

This sequence joins TRBV4-3 and TRBJ1-2; D not resolved. The CDR3 extends over 15 amino acids. In germline, CDR1 is LGHNA, CDR2 YSLEER. Trimming pared 4 bases from V and 5 bases from J, leaving 17 bases between. The CDR3: CASSPPRVSPYGYTF. DNA for the CDR3: TGCGCCAGCAGCCCACCCCGGGTTTCTCCATATGGCTACACCTTC.

The rearrangement uses TRBV28 and TRBJ1-5, with 8 bases matching TRBD1. The CDR3 length is 15 residues. V was clipped by 0 bases and J by 6 bases; unmatched bases: 4. The germline gives CDR1 MDHEN, CDR2 SYDVKM. CDR3: CASSLWTGVAQPQHF. CDR3 sequence (DNA): TGTGCCAGCAGTTTATGGACAGGGGTGGCTCAGCCCCAGCATTTT.

The rearrangement joins TRBV5-5 to TRBJ2-2; tentative D call: TRBD2 (5 bases). The CDR3 spans 16 residues. V lost 4 bases and J lost 2, with 15 bases in between. CDR1 SGHKS and CDR2 YYEKEE come from the germline V gene (reference sequence). The CDR3 loop reads CASSRSERGNTGELFF. The CDR3 DNA sequence: TGTGCCAGCAGCCGTAGCGAACGAGGAAACACCGGGGAGCTGTTTTTT.

This chain connects TRBV7-9 to TRBJ1-5; D is undetermined. Germline assignment: CDR1 SEHNR and CDR2 FQNEAQ (reference sequence). V was cut by 1 base and J by 2 bases, with 12 bases left in between. This CDR3 is built from 16 residues. DNA of the CDR3: TGTGCCAGCAGCTTAGTCTCCGGGAGCCGCAATCAGCCCCAGCATTTT. It specifies CASSLVSGSRNQPQHF.

This rearrangement joins TRBV5-4 to TRBJ1-2; D is perhaps TRBD1 (5 bases). Trimming shortened V by 0 bases and J by 3 bases, and 6 bases separated the two germline ends. The CDR3 is 13 amino acids. Germline V gene sequence: CDR1 SGHNT, CDR2 YYREEE (reference sequence). This CDR3 is CASSLGGDYGYTF. CDR3 DNA sequence: TGTGCCAGCAGCTTGGGGGGGGACTATGGCTACACCTTC.

V usage is TRBV30 and J usage is TRBJ2-1; 7 nucleotides line up with TRBD2. Trimming removed 2 bases from V and 4 bases from J; junction bases left unmatched: 11. The CDR3 loop spans 16 amino acids. Germline assignment: CDR1 GTSNPN and CDR2 SVGIG (reference sequence). The CDR3 DNA reads TGTGCCTGGAGTAGGGGCGGGGCTAGCGGATACAATGAGCAGTTCTTC. Translation: CAWSRGGASGYNEQFF.

The J gene is TRBJ1-1, the V gene TRBV19; D unresolved. V was pared by 6 bases and J by 4 bases, with 18 bases between. Per germline, CDR1 LNHDA and CDR2 SQIVND (reference sequence). The CDR3 loop spans 15 amino acids. In DNA, the CDR3 is TGTGCCAGTAGCCGGGCGCGGGAGCGGGGCACTGAAGCTTTCTTT. It encodes CASSRARERGTEAFF. The whole variable domain, remainder taken from reference TRBV19 and TRBJ1-1, is DGGITQSPKYLFRKEGQNVTLSCEQNLNHDAMYWYRQDPGQGLRLIYYSQIVNDFQKGDIAEGYSVSREKKESFPLTVTSAQKNPTAFYLCASSRARERGTEAFFGQGTRLTVV.

The gene calls are TRBV4-3 and TRBJ1-3, with TRBD1 as a possible D gene (6 bases). This CDR3 spans 16 amino acids. CDR1 and CDR2 from the germline V gene are LGHNA and YSLEER. V was shortened by 4 bases and J by 2 bases, with 15 bases between the two germline ends. The CDR3 is CASSLFSRGAGNTIYF. DNA of the CDR3: TGCGCCAGCAGCCTTTTCTCCAGGGGAGCTGGAAACACCATATATTTT.

In this sample, this clone turned up a few times. This chain joins TRBV4-1 and TRBJ1-5; tentatively, D is TRBD1 (5 bases). Germline V gene sequence: CDR1 MGHRA, CDR2 YSYEKL. The CDR3 runs to 15 residues. V was clipped by 3 bases and J by 6 bases, with 15 bases between them. CDR3 region: CASSQTTQGVQPQHF. The CDR3 bases are TGCGCCAGCAGCCAGACAACACAAGGGGTTCAGCCCCAGCATTTT.

V is TRBV5-1 and J is TRBJ1-4; D gene uncertain. The germline V gene encodes CDR1 SGHRS and CDR2 YFSETQ. V was cut by 5 bases and J by 3 bases, with 11 bases left in between. The CDR3 length is 14 residues. This chain's CDR3 is CASRPRISNEKLFF. For the CDR3, the DNA is TGCGCCAGCAGGCCGAGAATATCTAATGAAAAACTGTTTTTT.

This clone was recorded only once. The gene calls are TRBV6-6 and TRBJ2-4; TRBD1 matches at 7 bases. Germline V gives CDR1 MNHNY, CDR2 SVGAGI (reference sequence). Unmatched junction bases numbered 8, after V lost 4 bases and J lost 2 bases. CDR3 length: 16 residues. CDR3: CASSSRQGITKNIQYF. The DNA of the CDR3 is TGTGCCAGCAGTTCCCGACAGGGTATAACCAAAAACATTCAGTACTTC.